This T cell receptor (beta chain) was found in a study of CD8 T cells in Susac syndrome. Sequencing of TCR beta was carried out in blood CD8+ and CD4+ T cells. RNA totalling roughly 0.5 to 1 ug underwent reverse transcription with random hexamers. Coverage of TCR beta CDR3 amplification by immunoSEQ multiplex PCR extended to 54 Vbeta and 13 Jbeta. TCRdb called the immunoSEQ multiplex PCR reads again in MiXCR, with one record for every CDR3 protein. Of about 89,000 distinct CDR3 sequences in the sample, 85% to 95% are singletons; the top ten hold around 0.34%. CDR3 length: 12 residues. Germline loops: CDR1 SQVTM, CDR2 ANQGSEA. V was cut by 7 bases and J by 3 bases, with 10 bases left in between.

The chain is built from TRBV29-1 and TRBJ1-3, with a weak D call TRBD1 (5 bases). This clonotype originated in a human donor in good health. Sequenced: CD8+ T cells from PBMCs. Here the CDR3 DNA reads TGCAGCGCCTGGGGCGTTGGAAACACCATATATTTT. Encoded protein: CSAWGVGNTIYF.